This T cell receptor beta chain originates from a study of cytomegalovirus exposure and HLA in healthy donors. With regard to this clone: Antigen unknown.

This CDR3 region has 12 residues. In germline, CDR1 is MNHEY, CDR2 SMNVEV (reference sequence). J gave up 11 bases and V 6 bases, and 7 bases lay outside the gene matches. Broader study findings: CMV antigen specificity of three CMV-associated chains was confirmed in vitro. Sequencing likely produced, as an artifact, a cluster of highly shared sequence variants. Follow-up analysis later connected one missense variant in DCLRE1C with trimming of TCR beta V- and J-genes. Upon later analysis, HLA-associated TCR beta chains proved more clonally expanded than other, equally common chains.

Researchers ran the PCR with 60 Vbeta and 13 Jbeta primers. Repertoires were generated with immunoSEQ multiplex PCR, while TCRdb's copy carries only in-frame clones and drops some. The data hold around 160,000 clones, with 77% observed a single time. The TCR originated in a man aged 45-60 years in good health and CMV-seropositive. Material for sequencing was PBMCs. V and J are TRBV27 and TRBJ1-1; TRBD1 matches at 9 bases. CDR3 protein: CASRNRDRDAFF. Here the CDR3 DNA reads TGTGCCAGCAGGAACAGGGACAGGGACGCTTTCTTT.